These 21 T cell receptor beta chains share one sample of origin, sequenced in a study of shared clonotypes between healthy human individuals. It was CD45RO-negative cells, positively selected for CCR7, that made up naive CD8 cells, with terminally differentiated effector memory CD45RA+ cells excluded. TCRdb keeps only in-frame clones here, not all; method: immunoSEQ multiplex PCR. The sample holds roughly 2.1 million clones; approximately 94% are singletons and the top ten take about 1.5%. Sequenced: naive CD8+ T cells from PBMCs. Receptors were obtained from a man between 18 and 35 years old in good health. Some clones in this sample may be carry-over from other donors' samples.

The chain is built from TRBV2 and TRBJ2-5, with 9 bases that match TRBD1. The DNA end lines up better with TRBJ2-7; the J call may be wrong. Germline values: CDR1 SNHLY, CDR2 FYNNEI. The CDR3 runs 14 residues. The CDR3 reads CASRPGQGLYEQYF. The CDR3 DNA sequence: TGTGCCAGCAGACCGGGACAGGGCCTTTACGAGCAGTACTTC.

The chain is built from TRBV11-2 and TRBJ2-1; D may match TRBD1 or TRBD2 (5 bases each). Germline assignment: CDR1 SGHAT and CDR2 FQNNGV. The CDR3 spans 18 residues. V lost 2 bases, J lost 4 bases, and 21 bases lay in between. As DNA, the CDR3 is TGTGCCAGCAGCTTAACCCGGAAACCCCGGGACGGATACAATGAGCAGTTCTTC. Translation gives CASSLTRKPRDGYNEQFF.

This chain joins TRBV6-1 and TRBJ1-2; D possibly corresponds to TRBD1 (5 bases). Between the trimmed V and J ends, which lost 7 bases and 8 bases, there was a span of 11 bases. The CDR3 has 11 amino acids. Germline V gene data show CDR1 as MNHNS and CDR2 as SASEGT. The CDR3: CASTAGTGYTF. The CDR3 DNA reads TGTGCCAGCACTGCAGGGACGGGCTACACCTTC.

This sequence joins TRBV19 and TRBJ2-7, with 9 bases lining up with TRBD1. Germline lookup yields CDR1 LNHDA and CDR2 SQIVND (reference sequence). CDR3 length equals 17 residues. Trimming took 6 bases from V and 2 from J; bases not matched to a gene: 14. The CDR3 protein is CASSITLVQGAPYEQYF. CDR3 in DNA: TGTGCCAGTAGCATAACCCTGGTACAGGGGGCCCCCTACGAGCAGTACTTC.

This chain joins TRBV9 and TRBJ2-6, with no clear D. V lost 4 bases, J lost 4 bases, and 12 bases lay in between. From germline, CDR1 is SGDLS and CDR2 YYNGEE. This CDR3 region has 15 residues. The CDR3 loop reads CASSQTGGGANVLTF. The CDR3 DNA reads as TGTGCCAGCAGCCAAACCGGTGGAGGGGCCAACGTCCTGACTTTC.

The V gene is TRBV29-1, the J gene TRBJ2-5; D gene uncertain. This CDR3 contains 13 residues. Germline CDR1 and CDR2: SQVTM and ANQGSEA. Trimming left V 5 bases short and J 4 bases short, with 14 bases between. The CDR3 spells CSVWPASPETQYF. The CDR3 DNA reads as TGCAGCGTTTGGCCCGCAAGCCCAGAGACCCAGTACTTC.

The chain links TRBV19 to TRBJ2-7; D may correspond to TRBD1 or TRBD2 (6 bases each). Germline V lookup: CDR1 LNHDA, CDR2 SQIVND (reference sequence). Trimming removed 4 bases from V and 3 bases from J, with 10 bases in between. The CDR3 is made up of 13 amino acids. In nucleotides, the CDR3 is TGTGCCAGTAGTAACGAGGGGGGCTACGAGCAGTACTTC. This gives the protein CASSNEGGYEQYF.

In the case of this clone: Other DNA sequences in the sample encode the same CDR3. The rearrangement links TRBV27 to TRBJ1-5; maybe TRBD1 (6 bases). V gave up 0 bases and J gave up 4 bases, with 13 bases separating them. CDR1 is MNHEY and CDR2 is SMNVEV in the germline V gene (reference sequence). CDR3 length equals 16 residues. The CDR3 is CASSLSGGFGNQPQHF. Written as DNA, the CDR3 is TGTGCCAGCAGTTTATCGGGGGGCTTTGGGAATCAGCCCCAGCATTTT.

This chain connects TRBV13 to TRBJ1-2; 10 bases fit TRBD1. Per the germline V gene, CDR1 is PRHDT and CDR2 is FYEKMQ (reference sequence). CDR3 size: 13 residues. Trimming at V came to 3 bases and at J to 9 bases, leaving 4 bases not matched to a gene. The CDR3 here is CASSLGQGSSYTF. CDR3 nucleotide sequence: TGTGCCAGCAGCTTGGGACAGGGGAGCAGCTACACCTTC.

J is TRBJ2-4 and V is TRBV14, with D uncertain. Trimming shortened V by 4 bases and J by 2 bases, and 15 bases separated the two germline ends. CDR3 size: 16 residues. Germline values: CDR1 SGHDN, CDR2 FVKESK. The CDR3 sequence: CASSPSRHSPKNIQYF. DNA of the CDR3: TGTGCCAGCAGCCCTAGTAGGCACAGTCCCAAAAACATTCAGTACTTC. The whole variable domain, filled in from reference TRBV14 and TRBJ2-4, reads EAGVTQFPSHSVIEKGQTVTLRCDPISGHDNLYWYRRVMGKEIKFLLHFVKESKQDESGMPNNRFLAERTGGTYSTLKVQPAELEDSGVYFCASSPSRHSPKNIQYFGAGTRLSVL.

The chain carries TRBV27 and TRBJ1-2; 8 positions match TRBD1. V lost 3 bases to trimming and J lost 7 bases; unmatched junction nucleotides: 13. CDR3 length equals 16 residues. Per germline, CDR1 MNHEY and CDR2 SMNVEV (reference sequence). CDR3 coding DNA: TGTGCCAGCAGTTTGTTTTATGGACAGGGTCTTAGTGGCTACACCTTC. This codes for CASSLFYGQGLSGYTF.

The J gene is TRBJ1-2, the V gene TRBV7-9; D is unresolved. Trimming took 5 bases from V and 4 from J, leaving 14 bases between them. The CDR3 is 14 amino acids. Germline values: CDR1 SEHNR, CDR2 FQNEAQ (reference sequence). CDR3 nucleotide sequence: TGTGCCAGCAGCCCTCCGGGAGGGTTCTATGGCTACACCTTC. Protein: CASSPPGGFYGYTF.

CDR3 DNA: TGCGCCAGCAGCTACAGAGCGGGCGGCGAGCAGTACTTC. Its protein product is CASSYRAGGEQYF. The chain carries TRBV5-1 and TRBJ2-5; a weak D match, TRBD2 (6 bases). Gene TRBJ2-7 matches the end of the DNA better, so the J call may be wrong. CDR1 and CDR2 (germline): SGHRS, YFSETQ. The CDR3 has 13 amino acids.

Concerning this clone: The identical CDR3 is also encoded by other nucleotide sequences in the sample. This chain uses TRBV7-9 with TRBJ2-3, with no clear D. The CDR3 totals 12 residues. Between the trimmed V and J ends, which lost 5 bases and 3 bases, there was a span of 6 bases. Germline CDR1 reads SEHNR; CDR2 reads FQNEAQ (reference sequence). The CDR3 reads CASSPRTDTQYF. The CDR3 DNA is TGTGCCAGCAGCCCTAGAACAGATACGCAGTATTTT.

V is TRBV9 and J is TRBJ2-1; 8 positions agree with TRBD2. With 4 bases clipped from V and 3 bases from J, the junction kept 9 bases outside the gene matches. The CDR3 spans 16 residues. Germline assignment: CDR1 SGDLS and CDR2 YYNGEE. This chain's CDR3 is CASSTPREGHYNEQFF. In DNA, the CDR3 is TGTGCCAGCAGCACCCCTCGGGAGGGCCACTACAATGAGCAGTTCTTC.

CDR3 residues: CASRPFEDEQFF. Written as DNA, the CDR3 is TGTGCCAGCAGACCCTTCGAGGATGAGCAGTTCTTC. The chain combines TRBV7-8 with TRBJ2-1; D unresolved. Germline V CDR1 and CDR2: SGHVS, FQNEAQ. The CDR3 length is 12 residues. Trimming took off 6 bases at V and 8 bases at J, with 11 bases between the two ends. Full variable domain (remainder filled in from reference TRBV7-8 and TRBJ2-1): GAGVSQSPRYKVAKRGQDVALRCDPISGHVSLFWYQQALGQGPEFLTYFQNEAQLDKSGLPSDRFFAERPEGSVSTLKIQRTQQEDSAVYLCASRPFEDEQFFGPGTRLTVL.

J is TRBJ2-2 and V is TRBV6-1, with a weak D call TRBD1 (5 bases). Trimming took 7 bases from V and 6 from J, leaving 12 bases between them. Germline CDR1 MNHNS, CDR2 SASEGT. The CDR3 is 13 residues long. CDR3 sequence: CASTLRAAGELFF. The CDR3, as DNA: TGTGCCAGCACCCTCAGGGCGGCCGGGGAGCTGTTTTTT.

This clone appeared a single time. The rearrangement uses TRBV9 and TRBJ2-3; 8 bases match TRBD1. The CDR3 has 14 amino acids. CDR1 and CDR2 (germline): SGDLS, YYNGEE. Losses at the gene ends were 3 bases for V and 5 bases for J; bases not matched to a gene: 5. CDR3 protein: CASSAGTGEDTQYF. CDR3 sequence (DNA): TGTGCCAGCAGCGCCGGGACAGGTGAAGATACGCAGTATTTT.

This chain connects TRBV4-3 to TRBJ1-1; D is uncertain. CDR1 and CDR2 (germline): LGHNA, YSLEER. The CDR3 contains 14 residues. Trimming left V 0 bases short and J 7 bases short, with 12 bases between. As DNA, the CDR3 is TGCGCCAGCAGCCAAGAAGTAAGGCCCTTTGAAGCTTTCTTT. Residues: CASSQEVRPFEAFF.

In DNA, the CDR3 is TGCGCCAGCAGCCAACGTGATAACCAAGAGACCCAGTACTTC. The encoded protein is CASSQRDNQETQYF. V gene TRBV4-1 combines with J gene TRBJ2-5; no reliable D call. CDR1 MGHRA and CDR2 YSYEKL come from the germline V gene. V lost 2 bases, J lost 0 bases, and 7 bases lay in between. The CDR3 is made up of 14 amino acids.

The CDR3 here is CASSEHRKGLNQPQHF. CDR3 sequence (DNA): TGTGCCAGCAGTGAACACAGGAAGGGACTCAATCAGCCCCAGCATTTT. The chain recombines TRBV6-1 with TRBJ1-5; TRBD1 might be the D (5 bases). The germline CDR1 and CDR2 sequences are MNHNS and SASEGT. Trimming took 2 bases from V and 3 from J, leaving 14 bases between them. The CDR3 is made up of 16 amino acids.